A selection of T cell receptor beta chains follows, all from one sample in a study of CD8 T cells in ankylosing spondylitis. Each CDR3 protein gets one entry after TCRdb re-called the 5' RACE reads with MiXCR. The data show under 950,000 distinct CDR3 sequences, around 19% seen once. Material for sequencing was blood, either unsorted or a sorted T cell fraction (not recorded which). The origin of the receptors is a male donor with ankylosing spondylitis. CDR3s include the opening cysteine and the closing phenylalanine or tryptophan.

TRBJ1-3	TRBV20-1	CSAKDIGNTIYF
TRBJ2-2	TRBV15	CATSRALARTRNTGELFF
TRBJ2-7	TRBV2	CASITGLAGDSYEQYF
TRBJ1-5	TRBV9	CASSVGGGAPQHF
TRBJ2-3	TRBV27	CASSTSGRGVGTDTQYF
TRBJ2-6	TRBV27	CATKVGGTGANVLTF
TRBJ2-7	TRBV29-1	CSTRPGGGFDVYEQYF
TRBJ2-3	TRBV3-1	CASSPRGLAGAVDTQYF
TRBJ1-6	TRBV5-1	CASSQGQGGSPLHF
TRBJ2-7	TRBV3-1	CASSRKREGPYEQYF
TRBJ2-1	TRBV20-1	CSARNTANNEQFF